Listed below are T cell receptor beta chains from one sample, sequenced in a study of OX40 agonist ivuxolimab in advanced cancers. TCRdb's table, derived via immunoSEQ multiplex PCR, lists solely in-frame clones and lacks some. The sample has 15,000 to 20,000 clones; around 92% are singletons. The source was CD4+ or CD8+ T cells sorted from blood, collected in a trial of the OX40 agonist ivuxolimab. The receptors originated from an adult with an advanced solid tumor such as melanoma, head and neck, liver or kidney cancer. CDR3s include the opening cysteine and the closing phenylalanine or tryptophan. A D gene is named only where the DNA matches it firmly. Clone sizes are given selectively: once, few, many, or a class where the clone is expanded.

. . TRBJ2-7 TRBV4-1 CASSQGRGSYEQYF TGCGCCAGCAGCCAAGGTCGGGGAAGTTACGAGCAGTACTTC
. TRBD2 TRBJ2-1 TRBV6-5 CASRGRAYNEQFF TGTGCCAGCAGGGGGAGGGCCTACAATGAGCAGTTCTTC
. TRBD1 TRBJ1-5 TRBV10-3 CAISGGQNQPQHF TGTGCCATCAGCGGGGGACAGAATCAGCCCCAGCATTTT
. . TRBJ1-2 TRBV6-5 CASSYSRLPRHGYTF TGTGCCAGCAGTTACAGCCGACTTCCAAGGCATGGCTACACCTTC
. . TRBJ1-3 TRBV28 CASSSRDSGNTIYF TGTGCCAGCAGTTCACGGGATTCTGGAAACACCATATATTTT
. TRBD1 TRBJ1-1 TRBV2 CASKPRGGGYTEAFF TGTGCCAGTAAACCGAGAGGAGGGGGCTACACTGAAGCTTTCTTT
. TRBD1 TRBJ2-7 TRBV28 CASSWTGNIHEQYF TGTGCCAGCAGCTGGACAGGGAATATCCACGAGCAGTACTTC
. . TRBJ2-1 TRBV28 CASSYFGSFNEQFF TGTGCCAGCAGTTACTTCGGGTCCTTCAATGAGCAGTTCTTC
. . TRBJ1-2 TRBV7-2 CASSPGQFNYGYTF TGTGCCAGCAGCCCGGGACAATTTAACTATGGCTACACCTTC
. . TRBJ2-5 TRBV29-1 CSVEPPGSLWETQYF TGCAGCGTTGAACCCCCAGGGAGCTTGTGGGAGACCCAGTACTTC
. TRBD2 TRBJ2-1 TRBV2 CASSGTSVNEQFF TGTGCCAGCTCCGGGACTAGCGTAAATGAGCAGTTCTTC
. TRBD2 TRBJ2-7 TRBV11-3 CASSHPGGFHEQYF TGTGCCAGCAGCCACCCCGGGGGGTTCCACGAGCAGTACTTC
. TRBD2 TRBJ2-4 TRBV28 CASSLVSGGDIQYF TGTGCCAGCAGTTTAGTTAGCGGGGGAGACATTCAGTACTTC
. TRBD1 TRBJ1-1 TRBV9 CASSHHDQGGEGQDTEAFF TGTGCCAGCAGCCACCATGATCAGGGGGGCGAGGGTCAAGACACTGAAGCTTTCTTT
. TRBD1 TRBJ1-2 TRBV6-5 CASSPTGSGYTF TGTGCCAGCAGCCCGACAGGGTCAGGCTACACCTTC
. . TRBJ2-2 TRBV14 CASSQVGAAGELFF TGTGCCAGCAGCCAAGTCGGTGCAGCCGGGGAGCTGTTTTTT
once . TRBJ1-3 TRBV19 CASSTPGGSGNTIYF TGTGCCAGTAGTACACCCGGGGGATCTGGAAACACCATATATTTT
. . TRBJ2-5 TRBV10-3 CATHRDHQETQYF TGTGCCACCCACAGGGACCACCAAGAGACCCAGTACTTC
. . TRBJ1-5 TRBV7-8 CASSLEAGGFNQPQHF TGTGCCAGCAGCTTAGAAGCGGGAGGATTTAATCAGCCCCAGCATTTT
. TRBD1 TRBJ1-6 TRBV5-6 CATQTGPNSPLHF TGTGCCACCCAGACAGGGCCTAATTCACCCCTCCACTTT
few TRBD2 TRBJ2-7 TRBV7-6 CASSPGTSGMTYEQYF TGTGCCAGCAGCCCCGGGACTAGCGGAATGACCTACGAGCAGTACTTC
. TRBD2 TRBJ2-1 TRBV4-1 CASSPTSGRTYEQFF TGCGCCAGCAGTCCGACTAGCGGGAGAACTTATGAGCAGTTCTTC
. TRBD1 TRBJ2-7 TRBV11-3 CASSSHSGTAYEQYF TGTGCCAGCAGCTCCCACTCAGGGACAGCCTACGAGCAGTACTTC
. TRBD1 TRBJ2-5 TRBV11-3 CASSLWDRGEETQYF TGTGCCAGCAGCTTGTGGGACAGGGGGGAAGAGACCCAGTACTTC
. . TRBJ2-7 TRBV20-1 CSAQTGLEQYF TGCAGTGCTCAGACAGGCCTTGAGCAGTACTTC
. TRBD1 TRBJ1-1 TRBV7-9 CASSPQGQSEAFF TGTGCCAGCAGCCCCCAGGGACAGTCTGAAGCTTTCTTT
. . TRBJ2-2 TRBV4-2 CASSQGGETGRYTGELFF TGTGCCAGCAGCCAAGGCGGGGAAACAGGGAGATACACCGGGGAGCTGTTTTTT
. TRBD1 TRBJ2-4 TRBV7-6 CASSHRDRGDIQYF TGTGCCAGCAGCCATCGGGACAGGGGAGACATTCAGTACTTC
. . TRBJ1-2 TRBV6-5 CASSYSLDSRVTF TGTGCCAGCAGTTACTCGCTGGACAGCCGAGTTACCTTC
. TRBD2 TRBJ2-7 TRBV28 CASRITSGSHYEQYF TGTGCCAGCAGGATAACTAGCGGGAGTCACTACGAGCAGTACTTC
. . TRBJ2-7 TRBV11-2 CASSLVLMEASEQYF TGTGCCAGCAGCTTAGTACTAATGGAGGCGTCCGAGCAGTACTTC
once . TRBJ2-2 TRBV7-2 CASSSDINTGELFF TGTGCCAGCAGCTCCGACATCAACACCGGGGAGCTGTTTTTT
. TRBD1 TRBJ2-7 TRBV5-8 CASSAGQGVSEQYF TGTGCCAGCAGCGCCGGACAGGGGGTGAGCGAGCAGTACTTC
. . TRBJ2-3 TRBV7-6 CASSLPSGRRGDTQYF TGTGCCAGCAGCTTGCCCTCGGGCCGAAGAGGAGATACGCAGTATTTT
. TRBD2 TRBJ2-3 TRBV9 CASSASGVSTDTQYF TGTGCCAGCAGCGCTAGCGGGGTTAGCACAGATACGCAGTATTTT
. . TRBJ1-2 TRBV28 CASSLNWQGYTF TGTGCCAGCAGTTTAAATTGGCAGGGCTACACCTTC
. TRBD1 TRBJ2-7 TRBV6-1 CASTDRGPYEQYF TGTGCCAGCACTGACAGGGGTCCATACGAGCAGTACTTC
few . TRBJ2-7 TRBV4-1 CASSLMSSYEQYF TGCGCCAGCAGCCTCATGAGCTCCTACGAGCAGTACTTC
. . TRBJ2-3 TRBV5-4 CASSLAETSTDTQYF TGTGCCAGCAGCTTGGCGGAGACTAGCACAGATACGCAGTATTTT
. TRBD1 TRBJ2-6 TRBV29-1 CSVRGQVSGANVLTF TGCAGCGTGCGGGGACAGGTCTCTGGGGCCAACGTCCTGACTTTC
once . TRBJ2-5 TRBV19 CASSWSSLGQETQYF TGTGCCAGTAGTTGGTCGAGCCTCGGCCAAGAGACCCAGTACTTC
. . TRBJ1-2 TRBV19 CASSMGGYTF TGTGCCAGTAGTATGGGTGGCTACACCTTC
. . TRBJ1-5 TRBV6-5 CASSYGSNEPQHF TGTGCCAGCAGTTACGGGTCGAATGAGCCCCAGCATTTT
. . TRBJ1-5 TRBV30 CAWSSSLNQPQHF TGTGCCTGGAGTTCCAGTCTTAATCAGCCCCAGCATTTT
once . TRBJ1-5 TRBV30 CAWSAPGHHPKGNQPQHF TGTGCCTGGAGTGCCCCGGGACACCACCCCAAGGGCAATCAGCCCCAGCATTTT
. . TRBJ2-7 TRBV27 CASRSGYPYEQYF TGTGCCAGCAGATCCGGCTACCCCTACGAGCAGTACTTC
. . TRBJ2-7 TRBV2 CASSPTVGGYYSYEQYF TGTGCCAGCAGTCCAACCGTGGGAGGATACTACTCCTACGAGCAGTACTTC
. TRBD1 TRBJ2-7 TRBV5-1 CASSLRGGSYEQYF TGCGCCAGCAGCTTGCGAGGGGGCTCATACGAGCAGTACTTC
. . TRBJ2-4 TRBV11-2 CASSLGGQGRYF TGTGCCAGCAGCTTAGGGGGTCAGGGCCGGTACTTC
. . TRBJ2-3 TRBV2 CASRGQQSTDTQYF TGTGCCAGCAGGGGACAACAGAGCACAGATACGCAGTATTTT
. TRBD2 TRBJ2-6 TRBV10-3 CAIWGAGDSGANVLTF TGTGCCATCTGGGGAGCGGGAGACTCTGGGGCCAACGTCCTGACTTTC
. . TRBJ1-5 TRBV19 CASSITATANQPQHF TGTGCCAGTAGTATAACCGCTACAGCCAATCAGCCCCAGCATTTT
. TRBD2 TRBJ2-3 TRBV27 CASSSIAGGGTDTQYF TGTGCCAGCAGCTCCATAGCGGGAGGAGGGACAGATACGCAGTATTTT
. TRBD1 TRBJ2-7 TRBV6-5 CASSFQTGAVPYEQYF TGTGCCAGCAGTTTTCAAACAGGGGCTGTTCCCTACGAGCAGTACTTC
. TRBD2 TRBJ2-2 TRBV4-1 CASSQGGLAGDTGELFF TGCGCCAGCAGCCAAGGAGGCTTAGCGGGGGACACCGGGGAGCTGTTTTTT
. . TRBJ2-7 TRBV11-3 CASSQRGVHEQYF TGTGCCAGCAGCCAAAGGGGGGTACACGAGCAGTACTTC
. TRBD2 TRBJ2-1 TRBV4-1 CASSGLADYNEQFF TGCGCCAGCAGCGGACTAGCGGATTACAATGAGCAGTTCTTC
once . TRBJ1-5 TRBV28 CASSQGEFEPQHF TGTGCCAGCAGTCAGGGCGAGTTCGAGCCCCAGCATTTT